Shown below are 9 T cell receptor beta chains from a single sample sequenced in a study of T cell changes during pregnancy in multiple sclerosis. This table comes from immunoSEQ multiplex PCR, and its TCRdb copy is limited to in-frame clones, with some not included. Of roughly 72,000 clones detected, roughly nine tenths appear once; the ten largest clones hold about 0.9%. The sample consisted of peripheral blood, taken in the first trimester of pregnancy. These receptors originate from a female donor in good health, enrolled as a control in a pregnancy study.

The chain recombines TRBV2 with TRBJ1-1, with no clear D. The CDR3 loop spans 14 amino acids. The germline gives CDR1 SNHLY, CDR2 FYNNEI. The ends were cut back, 6 bases at V and 1 base at J, with 12 bases in the middle. CDR3 in DNA: TGTGCCAGCAGAGGGAGGGCCGCGAACACTGAAGCTTTCTTT. Its translation is CASRGRAANTEAFF.

This chain uses TRBV6-5 with TRBJ1-1; D is possibly TRBD1 (6 bases). CDR1 MNHEY and CDR2 SVGAGI come from the germline V gene. V gave up 5 bases and J gave up 4 bases, with 11 bases separating them. The CDR3 has 13 residues. The CDR3 region is CASSRRGGTEAFF. The DNA of the CDR3 is TGTGCCAGCAGTAGGAGGGGGGGCACTGAAGCTTTCTTT.

This clone has a single count. This chain links TRBV4-3 with TRBJ2-4; perhaps TRBD2 as D (5 bases). V lost 0 bases, J lost 0 bases, and 12 bases lay in between. The CDR3 length is 17 residues. The germline V gene encodes CDR1 LGHNA and CDR2 YSLEER. The CDR3 region is CASSQDRGAGAKNIQYF. Written as DNA, the CDR3 is TGCGCCAGCAGCCAAGATCGGGGTGCAGGAGCCAAAAACATTCAGTACTTC.

This clone was observed a few times. J is TRBJ2-2 and V is TRBV7-8, with TRBD1 matching 9 bases. Germline V gene data show CDR1 as SGHVS and CDR2 as FQNEAQ. This CDR3 spans 17 amino acids. V lost 1 base and J lost 2; bases outside the gene matches: 5. The CDR3 spells CASSLGRTGVNTGELFF. The CDR3 nucleotides read TGTGCCAGCAGCTTAGGGAGGACAGGGGTTAACACCGGGGAGCTGTTTTTT.

The chain couples TRBV19 to TRBJ2-2; a weak D match, TRBD1 (6 bases). V was pared by 6 bases and J by 2 bases, with 19 bases between. Germline V gene data show CDR1 as LNHDA and CDR2 as SQIVND (reference sequence). The CDR3 is 17 amino acids. DNA for the CDR3: TGTGCCAGTAGCCCTAGGGTCGGGACACGAAACACCGGGGAGCTGTTTTTT. Translating it yields CASSPRVGTRNTGELFF.

The chain uses TRBV7-8 and TRBJ2-7; 7 bases are shared with TRBD1. Germline CDR1 reads SGHVS; CDR2 reads FQNEAQ. After removal of 2 bases from V and 0 bases from J, the junction contained 22 bases not matched to a gene. This CDR3 comprises 21 residues. Here the CDR3 reads CASSLMGGGTEPNPNSYEQYF. The CDR3 coding sequence is TGTGCCAGCAGCTTAATGGGTGGTGGGACAGAACCCAATCCTAACTCCTACGAGCAGTACTTC.

This clone was counted once. The chain links TRBV5-4 to TRBJ2-7; TRBD2 aligns across 12 bases. Germline V CDR1 and CDR2: SGHNT, YYREEE (reference sequence). V was clipped by 0 bases and J by 7 bases; unmatched bases: 8. CDR3 length equals 16 residues. As DNA, the CDR3 is TGTGCCAGCAGCTTGGCCCGACTAGCGGGAGAAAGGGAGCAGTACTTC. Protein product: CASSLARLAGEREQYF.

This chain connects TRBV6-1 to TRBJ2-6, with D maybe TRBD2 (7 bases). The CDR3 runs 15 residues. Germline V gene sequence: CDR1 MNHNS, CDR2 SASEGT. The CDR3 reads CAGGLGSTGANVLTF. Here the CDR3 DNA reads TGTGCGGGGGGGCTGGGGTCTACTGGGGCCAACGTCCTGACTTTC.

The chain joins TRBV9 to TRBJ2-5; 9 bases are a match to TRBD2. The CDR3 is made up of 14 amino acids. Looked up from germline, CDR1 is SGDLS and CDR2 is YYNGEE. After removal of 2 bases from V and 7 bases from J, the junction contained 6 bases not matched to a gene. The CDR3 DNA follows: TGTGCCAGCAGCGTTAGCGGGGGAGGGGGGACCCAGTACTTC. Protein: CASSVSGGGGTQYF.